Following are 24 T cell receptor beta chains from one sample sequenced in a study of somatic mutations in cytotoxic T cells in rheumatoid arthritis. Measured with immunoSEQ multiplex PCR; TCRdb has only the in-frame clones, and not every one. Of 15,000 to 20,000 clones listed, approximately 83% were seen once; the top ten hold approximately 11%. The material sequenced was CD8+ T cells sorted from blood. The receptor set was obtained from a young man with rheumatoid arthritis.

The chain employs TRBV7-9 and TRBJ1-1; 9 bases fit TRBD1. Germline trimming cut 4 bases from V and 3 bases from J; bases unmatched to any gene: 9. The CDR3 covers 16 residues. Germline-derived CDR1 and CDR2 are SEHNR and FQNEAQ (reference sequence). Written as DNA, the CDR3 is TGTGCCAGCAGCTCCCCGCGGACAGGGGTTGACACTGAAGCTTTCTTT. It translates to CASSSPRTGVDTEAFF.

The V gene is TRBV6-1, the J gene TRBJ1-4; 8 nucleotides align to TRBD1. V dropped 1 base and J dropped 7; count of bases not matched to a gene: 2. The CDR3 extends over 14 amino acids. Germline CDR1 is MNHNS and CDR2 is SASEGT. The chain's CDR3 is CASSEGTGFEKLFF. The CDR3 region has the DNA TGTGCCAGCAGTGAAGGGACAGGGTTTGAAAAACTGTTTTTT.

The chain joins TRBV6-1 to TRBJ1-3; 8 nucleotides match TRBD1. This CDR3 contains 16 residues. Germline V gene data show CDR1 as MNHNS and CDR2 as SASEGT. The trim removed 4 bases at V and 2 bases at J, leaving 7 bases unmatched. This CDR3 reads CASSGTGLAPGNTIYF. CDR3 sequence (DNA): TGTGCCAGCAGTGGGACAGGGTTAGCTCCTGGAAACACCATATATTTT.

Notes on this clone: Other DNA sequences in the sample encode the same CDR3. The V gene is TRBV7-9, the J gene TRBJ2-7, with 8 bases that match TRBD1. J was trimmed by 3 bases and V by 3 bases; bases with no gene match: 1. CDR3 size: 13 residues. CDR1 and CDR2 from the germline V gene are SEHNR and FQNEAQ (reference sequence). CDR3 region: CASSFGTGYEQYF. The CDR3 DNA reads as TGTGCCAGCAGCTTCGGGACAGGCTACGAGCAGTACTTC.

The rearrangement links TRBV11-1 to TRBJ2-1; D not certain. The CDR3 sequence is 16 residues long. CDR1 is SGHAT and CDR2 is FQDESV in the germline V gene (reference sequence). V lost 5 bases to trimming and J lost 0 bases, with 14 bases between them. Written as DNA, the CDR3 is TGTGCCAGCAGCGTACTGAGACACAGCTCCTACAATGAGCAGTTCTTC. This gives the protein CASSVLRHSSYNEQFF.

The chain has TRBV18 and TRBJ2-7; a possible D gene is TRBD2 (6 bases). CDR1 is KGHSH and CDR2 is LQKENI in the germline V gene. This CDR3 comprises 20 residues. V was pared by 3 bases and J by 4 bases, with 31 bases between. The DNA for the CDR3 is TGTGCCAGCTCACCTCACGGTTTCTGGAGACTAGTATTTTCTCCTTACGAGCAGTACTTC. Amino acids: CASSPHGFWRLVFSPYEQYF.

The chain combines TRBV5-5 with TRBJ1-2, with D maybe TRBD1 (5 bases). CDR3 length equals 14 residues. CDR1 is SGHKS and CDR2 is YYEKEE in the germline V gene (reference sequence). V was pared by 2 bases and J by 4 bases, with 12 bases between. CDR3 amino acids: CASSFSRVSYGYTF. CDR3 DNA sequence: TGTGCCAGCAGCTTTAGCAGGGTGAGCTATGGCTACACCTTC.

In its sample, this clone was seen once. The chain joins TRBV2 to TRBJ1-1; possible D gene TRBD1, 5 bases. This CDR3 is 12 amino acids long. V was pared by 6 bases and J by 6 bases, with 11 bases between. CDR1 SNHLY and CDR2 FYNNEI come from the germline V gene. The CDR3 nucleotides are TGTGCCAGCAGGGCAGGGACCCCTGAAGCTTTCTTT. It yields the protein CASRAGTPEAFF.

The chain links TRBV14 to TRBJ2-5; TRBD2 matches at 12 bases. J gave up 5 bases and V 4 bases, and 5 bases lay outside the gene matches. From germline, CDR1 is SGHDN and CDR2 FVKESK. The CDR3 consists of 15 residues. CDR3 nucleotide sequence: TGTGCCAGCAGCCTACTAGCGGGGGGTTGGGAGACCCAGTACTTC. Protein sequence: CASSLLAGGWETQYF. The complete variable domain, with remaining parts taken from reference TRBV14 and TRBJ2-5, reads EAGVTQFPSHSVIEKGQTVTLRCDPISGHDNLYWYRRVMGKEIKFLLHFVKESKQDESGMPNNRFLAERTGGTYSTLKVQPAELEDSGVYFCASSLLAGGWETQYFGPGTRLLVL.

This chain links TRBV11-2 with TRBJ2-3; no reliable D call. This CDR3 region has 16 residues. The V end was cut by 0 bases, the J end by 0 bases, with 10 bases between. Per the germline V gene, CDR1 is SGHAT and CDR2 is FQNNGV. This CDR3 reads CASSLDPGASTDTQYF. The CDR3 DNA reads as TGTGCCAGCAGCTTAGATCCAGGTGCTAGCACAGATACGCAGTATTTT.

This sequence joins TRBV27 and TRBJ2-7, with 8 bases matching TRBD1. This CDR3 has 13 residues. V was pared by 9 bases and J by 3 bases, with 7 bases of the junction left unmatched. Germline V gene data show CDR1 as MNHEY and CDR2 as SMNVEV (reference sequence). The CDR3 region has the DNA TGTGCCAGTATGACAGGGGATTTCTACGAGCAGTACTTC. Translated, it gives CASMTGDFYEQYF.

This chain connects TRBV27 to TRBJ1-2; D is ambiguous. The germline gives CDR1 MNHEY, CDR2 SMNVEV (reference sequence). Between the trimmed V and J ends, which lost 6 bases and 7 bases, there was a span of 18 bases. The CDR3 is 14 amino acids. In nucleotides, the CDR3 is TGTGCCAGCAGCCGAACGTACTCGGTAGGTGGCTACACCTTC. It encodes CASSRTYSVGGYTF.

This rearrangement joins TRBV6-5 to TRBJ2-2, with TRBD1 identical over 9 bases. CDR1 is MNHEY, CDR2 SVGAGI, per germline. The CDR3 is 16 amino acids. After removal of 3 bases from V and 4 bases from J, the junction contained 6 bases not matched to a gene. The CDR3 DNA sequence: TGTGCCAGCAGTTATACCGGGACAGGGTTCACCGGGGAGCTGTTTTTT. Encoded protein: CASSYTGTGFTGELFF.

V and J are TRBV4-1 and TRBJ2-5; 8 bases align to TRBD2. Per germline, CDR1 MGHRA and CDR2 YSYEKL. V trimming: 4 bases; J trimming: 4 bases; junction bases outside the gene matches: 5. This CDR3 has 14 amino acids. The CDR3 nucleotides read TGCGCCAGCAGCCCCGGGGGGGCCCGAGAGACCCAGTACTTC. It yields the protein CASSPGGARETQYF.

The chain carries TRBV4-1 and TRBJ1-4, with a possible D match to TRBD1 (6 bases). The V and J ends lost 1 base and 4 bases respectively, with 10 bases between them. Germline lookup yields CDR1 MGHRA and CDR2 YSYEKL. The CDR3 length is 15 residues. The CDR3 loop reads CASSQGGQVNEKLFF. In DNA, the CDR3 is TGCGCCAGCAGCCAAGGGGGGCAAGTTAATGAAAAACTGTTTTTT.

The V call is TRBV9, the J call TRBJ2-5; 8 nucleotides align to TRBD2. CDR1 and CDR2 from the germline V gene are SGDLS and YYNGEE. The trim removed 0 bases at V and 3 bases at J, leaving 10 bases unmatched. The CDR3 runs to 17 residues. CDR3 DNA sequence: TGTGCCAGCAGCGTAGTTGACCGGGGGGGGCCGGAAGAGACCCAGTACTTC. Translation gives CASSVVDRGGPEETQYF.

The chain joins TRBV28 to TRBJ2-1, with a weak D call TRBD2 (6 bases). The CDR3 runs to 17 residues. The V and J ends lost 5 bases and 0 bases respectively, with 17 bases between them. The germline V gene has CDR1 MDHEN and CDR2 SYDVKM. The chain's CDR3 is CASSTSGETSSYNEQFF. CDR3 nucleotide sequence: TGTGCCAGCAGTACCTCGGGTGAGACTAGCTCCTACAATGAGCAGTTCTTC.

The gene calls are TRBV28 and TRBJ1-3; 7 positions match TRBD1. Germline V gives CDR1 MDHEN, CDR2 SYDVKM. There are 17 residues in the CDR3. The V gene end was trimmed by 5 bases and the J gene end by 2 bases; junction bases not matched to a gene: 12. The CDR3 is CASSLTPDRVAGNTIYF. CDR3 nucleotide sequence: TGTGCCAGCAGTCTAACCCCCGACAGGGTGGCTGGAAACACCATATATTTT.

This clone was recorded once. CDR3: CASSDSSGATDTQYF. The CDR3 nucleotides read TGTGCCAGCAGTGACTCTAGCGGGGCCACAGATACGCAGTATTTT. The chain links TRBV6-4 to TRBJ2-3, with 8 bases matching TRBD2. This CDR3 is 15 amino acids long. CDR1 is MRHNA, CDR2 SNTAGT, per germline. Unmatched junction bases numbered 1, after V lost 0 bases and J lost 2 bases.

The gene calls are TRBV29-1 and TRBJ2-3, with 9 bases that match TRBD1. This CDR3 has 15 amino acids. Looked up from germline, CDR1 is SQVTM and CDR2 is ANQGSEA. J was trimmed by 2 bases and V by 7 bases; bases with no gene match: 10. The CDR3 DNA is TGCAGCGCCTGGGACAGGGTAAGGGACACAGATACGCAGTATTTT. The encoded protein is CSAWDRVRDTDTQYF.

This chain connects TRBV7-8 to TRBJ2-6; possibly TRBD1 for D (6 bases). V lost 6 bases to trimming and J lost 4 bases, with 13 bases between them. Germline CDR1 reads SGHVS; CDR2 reads FQNEAQ. There are 15 residues in the CDR3. CDR3 coding DNA: TGTGCCAGCAGACAGGGATCTCTAGGGGCCAACGTCCTGACTTTC. Translated, it gives CASRQGSLGANVLTF. Filled out from reference TRBV7-8 and TRBJ2-6, the complete variable domain reads GAGVSQSPRYKVAKRGQDVALRCDPISGHVSLFWYQQALGQGPEFLTYFQNEAQLDKSGLPSDRFFAERPEGSVSTLKIQRTQQEDSAVYLCASRQGSLGANVLTFGAGSRLTVL.

The chain recombines TRBV4-3 with TRBJ2-2; no definite D call. Germline-derived CDR1 and CDR2 are LGHNA and YSLEER. V lost 4 bases to trimming and J lost 4 bases, with 4 bases between them. CDR3 length equals 12 residues. In DNA form, the CDR3 reads TGCGCCAGCAGCCCGTTCACCGGGGAGCTGTTTTTT. It specifies CASSPFTGELFF.

The rearrangement uses TRBV6-1 and TRBJ2-5; 12 bases agree with TRBD2. This CDR3 comprises 15 residues. V lost 2 bases and J lost 4; bases outside the gene matches: 2. The germline V gene has CDR1 MNHNS and CDR2 SASEGT. CDR3 nucleotide sequence: TGTGCCAGCAGTGAACTAGCGGGGGGGCCAGAGACCCAGTACTTC. It codes for CASSELAGGPETQYF.

The CDR3 bases are TGTGCCAGTAGCGGGAATGAGCAGTTCTTC. Translated, it gives CASSGNEQFF. The chain is built from TRBV19 and TRBJ2-1; no definite D call. The CDR3 contains 10 residues. Trimming cost V 6 bases and J 7 bases, with 4 bases left between them. CDR1 and CDR2 (germline): LNHDA, SQIVND (reference sequence).